These 22 T cell receptor beta chains were all obtained from the same sample, sequenced in a study of glioma-infiltrating T cells. Using RNA template, CDR3s of TCR alpha and beta were amplified with iRepertoire arm-PCR. TCRdb reprocessed the multiplex PCR reads with MiXCR, giving one entry per CDR3 protein. The sample records approximately 15,000 distinct CDR3 sequences, 55% to 75% being singletons. What was sequenced was glioma tissue, nonneoplastic brain tissue, or PBMCs (not recorded which). These receptors were collected from a human donor with low-grade glioma or glioblastoma, undergoing nonglioma brain surgery, or in good health (not recorded which).

The genes are TRBV6-2 or TRBV6-3 and TRBJ1-2; the D gene is possibly TRBD1 (6 bases). Germline V gene lookup returns CDR1 MNHEY and CDR2 SVGEGT. The CDR3 sequence is 14 residues long. Between the trimmed V and J ends, which lost 5 bases and 8 bases, there was a span of 18 bases. The CDR3 nucleotides read TGTGCCAGCAGTGTACGGGGGGGCGGGGACGGCTACACCTTC. This sequence encodes CASSVRGGGDGYTF.

This clonotype turned up a few times. This rearrangement joins TRBV7-2 to TRBJ2-5; 9 bases align to TRBD1. CDR3 length: 16 amino acids. The V gene end was trimmed by 4 bases and the J gene end by 6 bases; junction bases not matched to a gene: 12. Germline V lookup: CDR1 SGHTA, CDR2 FQGNSA. The CDR3: CASSYVPGQGRQTQYF. CDR3 bases: TGTGCCAGCAGCTACGTACCGGGACAGGGAAGACAGACCCAGTACTTC.

The rearrangement uses TRBV6-1 and TRBJ2-1, with TRBD2 matching 14 bases. CDR3 length equals 15 residues. The germline V gene has CDR1 MNHNS and CDR2 SASEGT. With V trimmed by 7 bases and J by 6 bases, 5 bases remained unmatched. CDR3 sequence (DNA): TGTGCCAGCATAGTGGGACTAGCGGGAGTCAATGAGCAGTTCTTC. It translates to CASIVGLAGVNEQFF.

This clonotype was counted between two and nine times. This chain links TRBV27 with TRBJ2-3; 8 bases align to TRBD2. Germline trimming cut 5 bases from V and 0 bases from J; bases unmatched to any gene: 7. The CDR3 length is 16 residues. Germline V CDR1 and CDR2: MNHEY, SMNVEV (reference sequence). CDR3 in amino acids: CASSQFGTRSTDTQYF. CDR3 nucleotides: TGTGCCAGCAGTCAGTTCGGGACTAGGAGCACAGATACGCAGTATTTT.

Points on this clonotype: Its ends do not fully match the called genes, so a read error is possible. The chain employs TRBV20-1 and TRBJ1-5, with D perhaps matching TRBD1 (5 bases). The CDR3 has 12 residues. The germline CDR1 and CDR2 sequences are DFQATT and SNEGSKA (reference sequence). The CDR3 here is CSARRGDQRQHF. Here the CDR3 DNA reads TGCAGTGCTAGACGGGGCGATCAGCGCCAGCATTTT.

The gene calls are TRBV6-2 or TRBV6-3 and TRBJ2-1; weak D call: TRBD1 (6 bases). The CDR3 is made up of 16 amino acids. The germline CDR1 and CDR2 sequences are MNHEY and SVGEGT. The germline V and J ends were trimmed by 6 bases and 5 bases, with 20 bases remaining between them. CDR3 sequence (DNA): TGTGCCAGCAGCCAGCAAACAGGGCTCTCGGACAATGAGCAGTTCTTC. Amino acid sequence: CASSQQTGLSDNEQFF.

Only a few counts were recorded for this clonotype. The gene calls are TRBV19 and TRBJ2-7, with D tentatively TRBD2 (5 bases). This CDR3 contains 13 residues. Looked up from germline, CDR1 is LNHDA and CDR2 is SQIVND (reference sequence). V was trimmed by 11 bases and J by 2 bases, leaving 16 bases between them. The CDR3 protein is CASALRGTYEQYF. The CDR3 DNA sequence: TGTGCCTCAGCCTTGAGAGGGACCTACGAGCAGTACTTC.

This rearrangement joins TRBV27 to TRBJ2-7; the match to TRBD2 covers 7 bases. Germline loops: CDR1 MNHEY, CDR2 SMNVEV (reference sequence). Losses at the gene ends were 5 bases for V and 2 bases for J; bases not matched to a gene: 6. The CDR3 runs to 14 residues. CDR3 bases: TGTGCCAGCAGTCCCTGGGAGGGGACCTACGAGCAGTACTTC. It specifies CASSPWEGTYEQYF.

By share of the sample, this clonotype is medium-sized. The CDR3 sequence: CAGGGDTDTQYF. The CDR3 nucleotides are TGTGCCGGAGGGGGCGACACAGATACGCAGTATTTT. This chain connects TRBV6-2 or TRBV6-3 to TRBJ2-3, with a possible D match to TRBD1 (7 bases). Trimming took 11 bases from V and 2 from J, leaving 11 bases between them. The CDR3 spans 12 residues. Germline lookup yields CDR1 MNHEY and CDR2 SVGEGT.

This clonotype is labeled medium-sized (0.01 to 0.1%). The rearrangement joins TRBV7-2 to TRBJ2-1; D gene uncertain. There are 13 residues in the CDR3. Germline CDR1 reads SGHTA; CDR2 reads FQGNSA. The V end was cut by 1 base, the J end by 9 bases, with 10 bases between. CDR3 DNA: TGTGCCAGCAGCTTAGAGGCGGAGTTTGAGCAGTTCTTC. This codes for CASSLEAEFEQFF.

The table lists this clonotype with a few counts. This clone may be a read error of a much larger clone one base away. This chain links TRBV20-1 with TRBJ1-3; D not resolved. Germline CDR1 DFQATT, CDR2 SNEGSKA (reference sequence). The CDR3 sequence is 12 residues long. The CDR3 sequence is CSARDLGNTIHF. DNA for the CDR3: TGCAGTGCTAGAGATTTGGGAAACACCATACATTTT.

The chain combines TRBV28 with TRBJ2-3, with TRBD1 as a possible D gene (7 bases). Trimming cost V 6 bases and J 0 bases, with 10 bases left between them. The CDR3 runs 14 residues. The germline CDR1 and CDR2 sequences are MDHEN and SYDVKM. The CDR3 loop reads CASSQGGSTDTQYF. The CDR3 coding sequence is TGTGCCAGCAGCCAGGGGGGTAGCACAGATACGCAGTATTTT.

This clonotype qualifies as large. The chain's CDR3 is CASSLFGTSALTDTQYF. CDR3 bases: TGTGCCAGCAGCTTATTCGGGACTAGCGCGCTCACAGATACGCAGTATTTT. The chain recombines TRBV7-8 with TRBJ2-3; TRBD2 agrees at 10 bases. Germline V lookup: CDR1 SGHVS, CDR2 FQNEAQ. The CDR3 has 17 amino acids. V was clipped by 2 bases and J by 2 bases; unmatched bases: 7. The entire variable domain, with the rest obtained from reference TRBV7-8 and TRBJ2-3, is as follows: GAGVSQSPRYKVAKRGQDVALRCDPISGHVSLFWYQQALGQGPEFLTYFQNEAQLDKSGLPSDRFFAERPEGSVSTLKIQRTQQEDSAVYLCASSLFGTSALTDTQYFGPGTRLTVL.

This clonotype appeared a few times. V is TRBV3-1 and J is TRBJ2-5; D is perhaps TRBD2 (6 bases). V lost 4 bases to trimming and J lost 5 bases, with 17 bases between them. The CDR3 runs to 15 residues. Germline V gene lookup returns CDR1 LGHDT and CDR2 YNNKEL (reference sequence). CDR3 DNA: TGTGCCAGCAGCCCCGCGGGGAGAGGACGGGAGACCCAGTACTTC. Translated, it gives CASSPAGRGRETQYF.

This clonotype was recorded many times. The chain is built from TRBV7-9 and TRBJ2-7; the D is unclear. Trimming left V 4 bases short and J 2 bases short, with 9 bases between. Germline V gives CDR1 SEHNR, CDR2 FQNEAQ (reference sequence). CDR3 length: 13 amino acids. CDR3 protein: CASSYSAAYEQYF. The CDR3 DNA reads as TGTGCCAGCAGCTACTCGGCAGCCTACGAGCAGTACTTC.

The chain recombines TRBV6-1 with TRBJ1-1, with 7 bases fitting TRBD1. Germline assignment: CDR1 MNHNS and CDR2 SASEGT. CDR3 size: 14 residues. Trimming at V came to 5 bases and at J to 5 bases, leaving 8 bases not matched to a gene. The CDR3 is CASSLTGRRTEAFF. The CDR3 DNA follows: TGTGCCAGCAGTCTGACAGGGAGAAGAACTGAAGCTTTCTTT.

The chain joins TRBV28 to TRBJ2-1, with D possibly TRBD2 on 6 matching bases. The CDR3 consists of 14 residues. V was clipped by 10 bases and J by 8 bases, with 21 bases between them. The germline V gene has CDR1 MDHEN and CDR2 SYDVKM. CDR3 DNA sequence: TGTGCCATCAAGAGGGACTCCCGGATGGATGAGCAGTTCTTC. Amino acid sequence: CAIKRDSRMDEQFF.

V and J are TRBV10-2 and TRBJ1-5; D is uncertain. Per the germline V gene, CDR1 is WSHSY and CDR2 is SAAADI. There are 13 residues in the CDR3. V dropped 0 bases and J dropped 9 bases, with 9 bases sitting between them. The CDR3 DNA is TGCGCCAGCAGTGAGTCGAAGGGATTGCCCCAGCATTTT. This codes for CASSESKGLPQHF.

A note on this clonotype: The junction and the germline gene differ at one end; a read error may be behind it. The V gene is TRBV7-6, the J gene TRBJ1-4; D is uncertain. The V gene's germline CDR1 is SGHVS and CDR2 FNYEAQ. The CDR3 contains 11 residues. CDR3 in amino acids: CASTMGEKLFF. The CDR3 bases are TGTGCTAGCACGATGGGTGAAAAACTGTTTTTT.

This chain joins TRBV6-2 or TRBV6-3 and TRBJ2-7; a weak D match, TRBD2 (5 bases). CDR3 size: 12 residues. V was trimmed by 2 bases and J by 7 bases, leaving 9 bases between them. CDR1 MNHEY and CDR2 SVGEGT come from the germline V gene. The CDR3 loop is CASSYRSGEQYF. In DNA form, the CDR3 reads TGTGCCAGCAGTTACCGGTCGGGGGAGCAGTACTTC.

The CDR3 sequence: CATSRDRIAYDEQFF. CDR3 DNA sequence: TGTGCCACCAGCAGAGATCGGATAGCGTACGATGAGCAGTTCTTC. This chain connects TRBV15 to TRBJ2-1; D might be TRBD2 (5 bases). The CDR3 is made up of 15 amino acids. Trimming stripped 0 bases from V and 8 bases from J, with 14 bases between. Germline V gives CDR1 LNHNV, CDR2 YYDKDF (reference sequence).

This chain joins TRBV13 and TRBJ1-1; 7 bases line up with TRBD1. Unmatched junction bases numbered 7, after V lost 8 bases and J lost 1 base. CDR3 length: 14 amino acids. Germline assignment: CDR1 PRHDT and CDR2 FYEKMQ (reference sequence). The CDR3 is CASSPQGKNTEAFF. CDR3 bases: TGTGCCAGCTCCCCACAGGGGAAGAACACTGAAGCTTTCTTT.